This T cell receptor (beta chain) came from a study of T cell responses to AZD1222 COVID-19 vaccine. Background on the study: Some second doses came at about 4 weeks and others at about 12 weeks; these were pooled.

With regard to this clone: Its antigen remains unknown.

Clones were sequenced by immunoSEQ multiplex PCR, and TCRdb holds only the in-frame ones, with some missing. This repertoire shows 100,000 to 150,000 clones, roughly nine tenths found once; its top ten account for under 2%. Notes on the study in general: Donors in the cohort were predominantly white British and more often female, and clonal diversity was possibly underestimated. Once two AZD1222 doses were given, Spike-specific TCR breadth and depth went up.

V gave up 9 bases and J gave up 6 bases, with 18 bases separating them. Looked up from germline, CDR1 is LNHDA and CDR2 is SQIVND (reference sequence). The CDR3 is 13 residues long. The sequence derives from an adult in good health. This chain links TRBV19 with TRBJ2-7; a possible D gene is TRBD2 (5 bases). Specimen: peripheral blood, collected on day 0 of AZD1222 vaccination. This CDR3 is CASGLDFSTEQYF. In DNA form, the CDR3 reads TGTGCCAGCGGGCTGGACTTTTCTACCGAGCAGTACTTC.